The T cell receptor (beta chain) described here comes from a study of blood T cell repertoires in COVID-19 (dated by TCRdb to 2019 to 2021). In the study overall: Collaborator samples came from the United States, Italy and Spain and covered acute and convalescent phases of COVID-19. Subjects who had been exposed to COVID-19, were actively infected with it, or had recovered from it provided the deeply sampled blood TCRbeta repertoires that made up the dataset. HLA class I and class II types, where available, came from metadata supplied by the sample provider rather than from assay-based typing. A de-identified subject ID, COVID-19 status, age in years and sex were almost always included in the sample metadata. The prospective study material was composed of cDNA or gDNA derived from T cells, B-cell-depleted T cells, or PBMCs. The repertoires were made available in a free public database intended to serve as a resource for research on the immune response to SARS-CoV-2. Samples were obtained from the ongoing ImmuneRACE study (first 160 participants) and from 1,200 or so subjects provided by 6 global collaborators.

As to this clone: Its antigen has not been determined. No much larger clone is present one base from it, and per-base qualities are unavailable.

TCRbeta CDR3 regions were amplified from genomic DNA by means of the immunoSEQ Assay, a bias-controlled multiplex PCR. The authors' analysis ran thus. Within the assay, amplification of reference gene primers was used to estimate how many nucleated cells each sample contained. To quantify the absolute abundance of each unique TCRbeta CDR3 rearrangement, sequence reads were collapsed and filtered. Productive Simpson clonality was computed per sample as the square root of Simpson's diversity index over productive rearrangements. As stored in TCRdb, this immuneACCESS dataset retains in-frame rearrangements with V and J assigned. A fraction of the clones does not appear; measured against another copy, unresolved V genes explain less than half of the discrepancy, and the remainder lacks a known reason. V, J and clone size are taken as reported in that table, and D and trimming were inferred from the DNA itself. In this sample the table shows some 320,000 clones, around 90% of which occur a single time. Over 4% of the sample lies in the top ten.

From its cysteine to its phenylalanine, the CDR3 spans 14 amino acids. Only the CDR3 portion is preserved as DNA: 42 bases, with reading frame beginning at the first base. Based on the germline V gene, the CDR1 and CDR2 sequences are SGHRS and YFSETQ. The V end loses 0 bases and the J end loses 7 bases, and a stretch of 13 bases separates them. Beyond this particular receptor, the publication reports: The quantity of clinical and demographic metadata differed by source and by participant and was supplied without curation.

In the prospective study, participants were about 18 to 100 years old, resided in about two dozen geographic areas of the United States, and were enrolled through a virtual design. In the prospective study, participants were assigned to cohorts based on the clinical history participants reported in a screening survey and a study questionnaire. ImmuneRACE Cohort 3 recovered participants were defined by two consecutive negative NP/OP PCR tests, healthcare professional clearance, or symptom resolution. Mobile phlebotomists in the prospective study collected whole blood, serum and a nasopharyngeal or oropharyngeal swab from every participant. Over a roughly 2-month period, participants in the prospective study had the option of providing additional blood draws and questionnaires. Blood samples from the prospective study were shipped frozen or at room temperature prior to DNA extraction.

The sequencing sample was made of PBMCs or T cells enriched from blood (not recorded which). The clonotype originates from a man between 60 and 75 years old who had recovered from COVID-19. The chain uses TRBV5-1 and TRBJ1-1; TRBD1 is perhaps the D gene, given 6 matching bases. The base sequence is TGCGCCAGCAGCTTGGCCGGACAGACCATTGAAGCTTTCTTT. The translation is CASSLAGQTIEAFF.